The clone carrying this T cell receptor (beta chain) occurred a few times. The antigen is not known. Primed by a sample-barcoded 5' primer and a J-beta primer mix, a second PCR proceeded for about 7 to 12 cycles. TCRdb re-derived calls from the 5' RACE reads in MiXCR, one entry per CDR3 protein. Among around 800,000 distinct CDR3 sequences listed, under 30% were seen once. CDR1 and CDR2 from the germline V gene are SGHKS and YYEKEE (reference sequence). V dropped 3 bases and J dropped 0; count of bases not matched to a gene: 10. CDR3 size: 17 residues. This entry comes from a study of blood T cells in healthy people across ages. On the study more broadly: Template switching captured about one barcoded beta molecule per two T cells. Broader study findings: The unsorted PBMCs prevented any conclusive comparison of naive versus antigen-experienced cells.

Another study also made use of these data, one on T cells of mothers and their children.

This clonotype originated in a boy between 5 and 17 years old in good health. This chain links TRBV5-5 with TRBJ2-5; 8 bases agree with TRBD1. Sequenced: blood. In DNA, the CDR3 is TGTGCCAGCAGCTCAATGTGGACAGGGTTGTACCAAGAGACCCAGTACTTC. Translating gives CASSSMWTGLYQETQYF.